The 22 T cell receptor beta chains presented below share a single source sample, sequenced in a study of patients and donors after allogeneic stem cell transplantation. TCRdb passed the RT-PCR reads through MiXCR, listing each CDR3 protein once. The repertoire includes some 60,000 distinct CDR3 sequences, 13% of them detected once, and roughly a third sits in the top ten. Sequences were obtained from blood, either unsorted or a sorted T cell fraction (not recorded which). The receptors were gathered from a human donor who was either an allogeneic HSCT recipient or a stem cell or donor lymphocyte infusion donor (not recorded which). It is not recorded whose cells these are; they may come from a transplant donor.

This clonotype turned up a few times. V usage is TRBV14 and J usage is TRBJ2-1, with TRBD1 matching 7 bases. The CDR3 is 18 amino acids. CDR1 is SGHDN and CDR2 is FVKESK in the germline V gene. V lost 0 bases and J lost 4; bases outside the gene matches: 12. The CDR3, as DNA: TGTGCCAGCAGCCAAGAAAACTATTTCGGGGACAGATACAATGAGCAGTTCTTC. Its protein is CASSQENYFGDRYNEQFF.

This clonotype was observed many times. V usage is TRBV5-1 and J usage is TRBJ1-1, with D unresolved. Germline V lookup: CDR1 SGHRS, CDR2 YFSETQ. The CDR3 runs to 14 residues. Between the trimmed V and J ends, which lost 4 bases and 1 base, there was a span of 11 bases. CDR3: CASSGGWGNTEAFF. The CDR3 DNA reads TGCGCCAGCAGCGGAGGGTGGGGGAACACTGAAGCTTTCTTT.

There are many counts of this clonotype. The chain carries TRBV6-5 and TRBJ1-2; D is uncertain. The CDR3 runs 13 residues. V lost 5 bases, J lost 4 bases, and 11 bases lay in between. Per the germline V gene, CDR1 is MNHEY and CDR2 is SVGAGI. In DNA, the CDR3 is TGTGCCAGCAGTCCCGGGTTCTTCTATGGCTACACCTTC. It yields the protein CASSPGFFYGYTF.

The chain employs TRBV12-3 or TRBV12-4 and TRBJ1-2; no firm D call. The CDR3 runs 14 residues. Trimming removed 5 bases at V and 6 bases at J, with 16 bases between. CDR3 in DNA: TGTGCCAGCAGTCGCCAGGAGGGATACAATGGCTACACCTTC. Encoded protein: CASSRQEGYNGYTF.

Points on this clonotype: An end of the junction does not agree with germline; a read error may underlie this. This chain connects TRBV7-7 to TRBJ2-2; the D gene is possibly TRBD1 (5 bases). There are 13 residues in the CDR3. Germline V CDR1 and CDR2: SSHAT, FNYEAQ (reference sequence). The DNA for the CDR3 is TGTGCTAGCAGATCAGGGTACACCGGGGAGCTGTTTTTT. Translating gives CASRSGYTGELFF.

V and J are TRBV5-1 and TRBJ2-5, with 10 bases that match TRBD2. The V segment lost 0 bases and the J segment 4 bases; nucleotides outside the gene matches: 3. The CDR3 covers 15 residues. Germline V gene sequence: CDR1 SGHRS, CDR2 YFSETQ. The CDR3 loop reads CASSLVLAGGETQYF. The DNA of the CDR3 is TGCGCCAGCAGCTTGGTTTTAGCGGGAGGAGAGACCCAGTACTTC.

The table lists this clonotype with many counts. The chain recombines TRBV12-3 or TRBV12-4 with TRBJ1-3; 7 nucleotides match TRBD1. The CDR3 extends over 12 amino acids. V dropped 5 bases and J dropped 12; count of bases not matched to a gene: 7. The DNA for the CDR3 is TGTGCCAGCAGTGAGGACAGGTGGCACATATATTTT. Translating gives CASSEDRWHIYF.

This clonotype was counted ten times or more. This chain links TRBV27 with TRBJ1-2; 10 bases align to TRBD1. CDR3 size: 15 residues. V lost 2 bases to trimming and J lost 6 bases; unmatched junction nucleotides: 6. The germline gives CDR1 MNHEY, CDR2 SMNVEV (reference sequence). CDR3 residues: CASSLGTGTGDGYTF. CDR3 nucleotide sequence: TGTGCCAGCAGTTTAGGAACCGGGACAGGGGATGGCTACACCTTC.

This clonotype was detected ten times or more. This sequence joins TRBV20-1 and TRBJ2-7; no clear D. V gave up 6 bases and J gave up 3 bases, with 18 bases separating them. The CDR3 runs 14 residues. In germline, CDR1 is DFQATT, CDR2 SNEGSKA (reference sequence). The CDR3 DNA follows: TGCAGTGCCATGAACTTTTGGGGAAACTACGAGCAGTACTTC. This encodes CSAMNFWGNYEQYF.

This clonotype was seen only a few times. CDR3 amino acids: CASSPGTSVSYEQYF. For the CDR3, the DNA is TGCGCCAGCAGCCCAGGGACTAGCGTCTCCTACGAGCAGTACTTC. The chain carries TRBV5-1 and TRBJ2-7, with TRBD2 matching 10 bases. After removal of 4 bases from V and 0 bases from J, the junction contained 4 bases not matched to a gene. The V gene's germline CDR1 is SGHRS and CDR2 YFSETQ. This CDR3 is built from 15 residues.

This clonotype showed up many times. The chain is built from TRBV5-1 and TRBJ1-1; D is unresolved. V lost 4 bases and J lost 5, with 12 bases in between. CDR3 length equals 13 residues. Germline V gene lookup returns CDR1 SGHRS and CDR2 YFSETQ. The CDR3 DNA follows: TGCGCCAGCAGCCTTGGGTATAGGACTGAAGCTTTCTTT. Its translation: CASSLGYRTEAFF.

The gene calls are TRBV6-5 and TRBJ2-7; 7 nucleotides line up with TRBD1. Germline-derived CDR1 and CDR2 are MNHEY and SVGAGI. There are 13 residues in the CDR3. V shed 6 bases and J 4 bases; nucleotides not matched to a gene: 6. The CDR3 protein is CASSDRVRYEQYF. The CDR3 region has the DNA TGTGCCAGCAGCGACAGGGTGAGATACGAGCAGTACTTC.

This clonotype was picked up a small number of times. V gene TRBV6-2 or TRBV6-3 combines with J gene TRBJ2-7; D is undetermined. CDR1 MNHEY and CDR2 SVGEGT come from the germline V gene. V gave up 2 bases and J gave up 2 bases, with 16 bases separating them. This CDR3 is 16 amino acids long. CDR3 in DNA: TGTGCCAGCAGTTACCCCGGACGGACCGACCCCTACGAGCAGTACTTC. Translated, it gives CASSYPGRTDPYEQYF.

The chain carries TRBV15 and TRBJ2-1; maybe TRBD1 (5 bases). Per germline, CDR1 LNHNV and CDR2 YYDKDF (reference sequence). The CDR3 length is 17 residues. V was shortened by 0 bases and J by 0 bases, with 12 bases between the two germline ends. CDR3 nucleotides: TGTGCCACCAGCAGAGATCAGGGTCTAGTCTCCTACAATGAGCAGTTCTTC. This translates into CATSRDQGLVSYNEQFF. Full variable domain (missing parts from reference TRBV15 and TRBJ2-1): DAMVIQNPRYQVTQFGKPVTLSCSQTLNHNVMYWYQQKSSQAPKLLFHYYDKDFNNEADTPDNFQSRRPNTSFCFLDIRSPGLGDTAMYLCATSRDQGLVSYNEQFFGPGTRLTVL.

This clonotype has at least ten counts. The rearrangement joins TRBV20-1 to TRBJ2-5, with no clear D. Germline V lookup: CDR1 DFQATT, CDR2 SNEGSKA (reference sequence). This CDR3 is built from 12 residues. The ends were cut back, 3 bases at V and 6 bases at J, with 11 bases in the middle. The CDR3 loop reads CSASPQKKTQYF. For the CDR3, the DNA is TGCAGTGCTAGTCCCCAGAAAAAGACCCAGTACTTC.

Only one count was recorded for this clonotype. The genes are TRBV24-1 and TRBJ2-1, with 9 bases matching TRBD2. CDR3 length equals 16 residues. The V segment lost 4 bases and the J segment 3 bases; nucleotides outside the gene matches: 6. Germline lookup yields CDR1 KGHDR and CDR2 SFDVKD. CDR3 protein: CATSELAGVDYNEQFF. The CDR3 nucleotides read TGTGCCACCAGTGAGTTAGCGGGAGTGGACTACAATGAGCAGTTCTTC.

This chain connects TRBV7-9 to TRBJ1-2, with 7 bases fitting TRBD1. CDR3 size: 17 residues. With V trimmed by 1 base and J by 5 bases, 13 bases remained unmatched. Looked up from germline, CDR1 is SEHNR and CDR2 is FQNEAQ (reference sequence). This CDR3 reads CASSLGSAGGPLYGYTF. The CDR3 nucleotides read TGTGCCAGCAGCTTAGGGAGCGCAGGGGGACCTCTTTATGGCTACACCTTC.

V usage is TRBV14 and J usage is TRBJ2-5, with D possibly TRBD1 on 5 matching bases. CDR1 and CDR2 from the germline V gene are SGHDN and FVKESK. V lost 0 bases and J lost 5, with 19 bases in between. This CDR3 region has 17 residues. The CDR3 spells CASSQDNYYQGRETQYF. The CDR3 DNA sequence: TGTGCCAGCAGCCAAGATAACTACTACCAGGGAAGGGAGACCCAGTACTTC.

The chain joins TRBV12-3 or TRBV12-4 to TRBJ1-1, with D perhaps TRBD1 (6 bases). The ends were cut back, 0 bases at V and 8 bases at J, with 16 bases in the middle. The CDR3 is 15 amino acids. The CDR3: CASSLAPTGKREAFF. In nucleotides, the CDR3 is TGTGCCAGCAGTTTAGCGCCGACAGGCAAGAGAGAAGCTTTCTTT.

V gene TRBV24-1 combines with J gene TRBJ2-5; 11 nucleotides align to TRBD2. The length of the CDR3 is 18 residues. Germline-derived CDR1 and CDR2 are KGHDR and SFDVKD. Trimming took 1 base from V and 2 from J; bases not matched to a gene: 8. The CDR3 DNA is TGTGCCACCAGTGATTTCGTGACTAGCGGGGACCCTCAAGAGACCCAGTACTTC. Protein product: CATSDFVTSGDPQETQYF.

This CDR3 is CASSYPGQGFYEQYF. The CDR3 DNA reads as TGTGCCAGCAGTTACCCGGGACAGGGATTTTACGAGCAGTACTTC. This chain joins TRBV27 and TRBJ2-7; 9 positions agree with TRBD1. J gave up 4 bases and V 4 bases, and 8 bases lay outside the gene matches. The CDR3 covers 15 residues. The germline CDR1 and CDR2 sequences are MNHEY and SMNVEV (reference sequence).

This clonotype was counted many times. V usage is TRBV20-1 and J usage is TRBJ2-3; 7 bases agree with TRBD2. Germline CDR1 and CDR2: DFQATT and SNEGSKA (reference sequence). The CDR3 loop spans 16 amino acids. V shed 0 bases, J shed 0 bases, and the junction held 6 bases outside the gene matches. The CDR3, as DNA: TGCAGTGCTAGAGATTGGAGGGAGGGGAGCACAGATACGCAGTATTTT. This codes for CSARDWREGSTDTQYF.